The sequence of this TCR beta chain was determined in a study of blood T cell repertoires in COVID-19. Background on the study: Acute and convalescent COVID-19 specimens originated in the United States, Italy and Spain. Nucleic acid was either cDNA or gDNA, and it came from T cells, B-cell-depleted T cells, or PBMCs.

In the original processing: Nucleated cell number was recorded as an estimate derived from reference gene primer amplification. Measured with immunoSEQ multiplex PCR; TCRdb has only the in-frame clones, and not every one. The V and J calls and clone size are taken from that table; D and trimming were inferred from the DNA. In the table there are roughly 300,000 clones, around 86% of which are singletons. The V end was cut by 6 bases, the J end by 4 bases, with 14 bases between. Germline loops: CDR1 LNHDA, CDR2 SQIVND (reference sequence). This CDR3 has 14 amino acids. This sequence was found in a woman aged 40 to 50 who had recovered from COVID-19. This chain connects TRBV19 to TRBJ2-3, with a possible D match to TRBD1 (6 bases). The sample was peripheral blood. In nucleotides, the CDR3 is TGTGCCAGTAGGACGACAGGCCCGCCAGATACGCAGTATTTT. Encoded protein: CASRTTGPPDTQYF.